These 24 T cell receptor beta chains came from one sample sequenced in a study of T cell responses to AZD1222 COVID-19 vaccine. Clones were read by immunoSEQ multiplex PCR, and TCRdb kept only the in-frame ones, dropping some. This table has 150,000 or so clones, 94% appearing once. The sample was peripheral blood, taken on day 0 of AZD1222 vaccination. Receptors were obtained from an adult in good health.

This clone appeared a few times. The chain couples TRBV12-3 or TRBV12-4 to TRBJ2-7; 8 bases line up with TRBD1. The CDR3 is made up of 12 amino acids. The J segment lost 3 bases and the V segment lost 7 bases, leaving 2 bases of the junction unmatched. For the CDR3, the DNA is TGTGCCAGCATGGACAGGGTCTACGAGCAGTACTTC. Translated, it gives CASMDRVYEQYF.

CDR3 sequence: CASRVVDTQYF. In DNA form, the CDR3 reads TGTGCCAGCAGGGTGGTGGATACGCAGTATTTT. This chain joins TRBV6-6 and TRBJ2-3, with D hard to call. V was shortened by 6 bases and J by 6 bases, with 7 bases between the two germline ends. CDR1 is MNHNY, CDR2 SVGAGI, per germline (reference sequence). The CDR3 sequence is 11 residues long.

V is TRBV5-5 and J is TRBJ1-5; 7 bases line up with TRBD1. There are 18 residues in the CDR3. The trim removed 2 bases at V and 0 bases at J, leaving 11 bases unmatched. Germline CDR1 reads SGHKS; CDR2 reads YYEKEE (reference sequence). The CDR3 nucleotides read TGTGCCAGCAGCTTACGTCCTCCAGGGGGGTATAGCAATCAGCCCCAGCATTTT. Translation: CASSLRPPGGYSNQPQHF.

The chain's CDR3 is CASSEQGAFGTEAFF. Written as DNA, the CDR3 is TGTGCCAGCAGTGAACAGGGGGCGTTCGGCACTGAAGCTTTCTTT. The chain uses TRBV6-1 and TRBJ1-1, with 8 bases identical to TRBD1. V dropped 2 bases and J dropped 4; count of bases not matched to a gene: 6. CDR3 length equals 15 residues. Per germline, CDR1 MNHNS and CDR2 SASEGT.

V and J are TRBV24-1 and TRBJ1-2; D unresolved. The CDR3 spans 12 residues. V dropped 7 bases and J dropped 7 bases, with 12 bases sitting between them. Germline assignment: CDR1 KGHDR and CDR2 SFDVKD. The CDR3 is CATSQYSFGYTF. The DNA of the CDR3 is TGTGCCACCAGCCAATACAGTTTTGGCTACACCTTC.

The chain employs TRBV30 and TRBJ1-5; D is unclear. CDR1 and CDR2 (germline): GTSNPN, SVGIG (reference sequence). CDR3 length equals 14 residues. V was pared by 5 bases and J by 6 bases, with 17 bases between. The CDR3 sequence: CAWSWAFLSQPQHF. CDR3 DNA: TGTGCCTGGTCCTGGGCGTTTCTCAGTCAGCCCCAGCATTTT.

J is TRBJ1-1 and V is TRBV15; D remains unclear. The germline V and J ends were trimmed by 0 bases and 1 base, with 9 bases remaining between them. The length of the CDR3 is 15 residues. In germline, CDR1 is LNHNV, CDR2 YYDKDF (reference sequence). The CDR3 loop reads CATSRDPKTNTEAFF. The CDR3 nucleotides read TGTGCCACCAGCAGAGATCCGAAAACGAACACTGAAGCTTTCTTT.

The chain is built from TRBV24-1 and TRBJ1-4; D is possibly TRBD1 (5 bases). Trimming left V 5 bases short and J 7 bases short, with 13 bases between. CDR1 KGHDR and CDR2 SFDVKD come from the germline V gene. This CDR3 spans 14 amino acids. CDR3 bases: TGTGCCACCAGTGCTGGGGGAAAGGGTGAAAAACTGTTTTTT. Translation: CATSAGGKGEKLFF.

This chain connects TRBV6-5 to TRBJ2-7, with TRBD1 identical over 8 bases. V lost 6 bases and J lost 5; bases outside the gene matches: 6. The CDR3 extends over 13 amino acids. The germline V gene encodes CDR1 MNHEY and CDR2 SVGAGI. For the CDR3, the DNA is TGTGCCAGCAGCCGGACAGGGTTCCACGAGCAGTACTTC. Its translation is CASSRTGFHEQYF.

The chain combines TRBV7-3 with TRBJ1-3; D call uncertain. The V and J ends lost 8 bases and 0 bases respectively, with 29 bases between them. CDR1 and CDR2 from the germline V gene are SGHTA and FQGTGA. The CDR3 sequence is 20 residues long. The CDR3: CASDFPQLSSDCSSGNTIYF. DNA for the CDR3: TGTGCCAGCGACTTCCCCCAACTATCCTCAGACTGCAGCTCTGGAAACACCATATATTTT. Based on the CDR3 plus reference TRBV7-3 and TRBJ1-3, the full variable domain is GAGVSQTPSNKVTEKGKYVELRCDPISGHTALYWYRQSLGQGPEFLIYFQGTGAADDSGLPNDRFFAVRPEGSVSTLKIQRTERGDSAVYLCASDFPQLSSDCSSGNTIYFGEGSWLTVV.

V gene TRBV12-3 or TRBV12-4 combines with J gene TRBJ1-2; D call uncertain. The CDR3 runs 13 residues. Deletions cut 1 base from V and 3 bases from J, with 6 bases between. CDR3 sequence: CASSLGIYYGYTF. The CDR3 DNA follows: TGTGCCAGCAGTTTAGGGATTTACTATGGCTACACCTTC.

This chain links TRBV9 with TRBJ1-2; the D is unclear. The CDR3 has 14 residues. The germline CDR1 and CDR2 sequences are SGDLS and YYNGEE. V lost 0 bases and J lost 8, with 14 bases in between. The CDR3 DNA reads TGTGCCAGCAGCGTAGGGGAACCCAGGCAGGGCTACACCTTC. Translation: CASSVGEPRQGYTF.

V usage is TRBV11-2 and J usage is TRBJ2-7; D perhaps matches TRBD1 (6 bases). The length of the CDR3 is 12 residues. From germline, CDR1 is SGHAT and CDR2 FQNNGV. Trimming shortened V by 5 bases and J by 3 bases, and 8 bases separated the two germline ends. The CDR3 sequence is CASSQGNYEQYF. CDR3 in DNA: TGTGCCAGCAGCCAGGGGAACTACGAGCAGTACTTC.

The chain links TRBV7-3 to TRBJ1-1; D may be TRBD1 (5 bases). V lost 4 bases to trimming and J lost 4 bases, with 13 bases between them. Germline assignment: CDR1 SGHTA and CDR2 FQGTGA. The CDR3 is 14 residues long. This CDR3 reads CASSSTGGGTEAFF. CDR3 DNA: TGTGCCAGCAGCTCTACAGGTGGCGGCACTGAAGCTTTCTTT.

V gene TRBV4-2 combines with J gene TRBJ2-2; the D gene is possibly TRBD2 (6 bases). There are 15 residues in the CDR3. Trimming shortened V by 1 base and J by 4 bases, and 10 bases separated the two germline ends. Germline V gives CDR1 LGHNA, CDR2 YNFKEQ. CDR3 sequence (DNA): TGTGCCAGCAGCCAAGTCACTAGCCGCACCGGGGAGCTGTTTTTT. This gives the protein CASSQVTSRTGELFF.

This clone was seen once. The chain is built from TRBV5-4 and TRBJ2-5; 7 positions agree with TRBD1. This CDR3 is 14 amino acids long. Germline-derived CDR1 and CDR2 are SGHNT and YYREEE (reference sequence). Trimming at V came to 0 bases and at J to 5 bases, leaving 4 bases not matched to a gene. CDR3: CASSLGQGIETQYF. The CDR3 nucleotides are TGTGCCAGCAGCTTGGGACAGGGTATCGAGACCCAGTACTTC.

The rearrangement joins TRBV6-5 to TRBJ2-7; no reliable D call. Per the germline V gene, CDR1 is MNHEY and CDR2 is SVGAGI. V lost 5 bases, J lost 3 bases, and 17 bases lay in between. CDR3 size: 15 residues. CDR3 amino acids: CASSTRHGHYYEQYF. In nucleotides, the CDR3 is TGTGCCAGCAGTACGAGACACGGGCATTACTACGAGCAGTACTTC.

This chain uses TRBV7-2 with TRBJ1-1; 8 positions match TRBD1. The CDR3 runs 17 residues. Germline lookup yields CDR1 SGHTA and CDR2 FQGNSA. With V trimmed by 3 bases and J by 4 bases, 13 bases remained unmatched. The CDR3 reads CASSFWTGNVRSTEAFF. The DNA of the CDR3 is TGTGCCAGCAGCTTTTGGACAGGGAACGTTAGAAGCACTGAAGCTTTCTTT.

This clone was detected only a few times. V gene TRBV18 combines with J gene TRBJ2-7; TRBD1 matches 7 bases. Germline loops: CDR1 KGHSH, CDR2 LQKENI. This CDR3 spans 15 amino acids. The V and J ends lost 8 bases and 1 base, in that order; junction bases with no gene match: 11. For the CDR3, the DNA is TGTGCCAGCACCTTAATCCGGGACAGTTCCTACGAGCAGTACTTC. Translation: CASTLIRDSSYEQYF.

The CDR3 protein is CASTPDRAVIYGYTF. The CDR3 DNA reads TGTGCCAGCACCCCGGACAGGGCGGTCATCTATGGCTACACCTTC. V and J are TRBV3-1 (or the pseudogene TRBV3-2) and TRBJ1-2; 8 positions agree with TRBD1. The CDR3 loop spans 15 amino acids. The V gene end was trimmed by 7 bases and the J gene end by 4 bases; junction bases not matched to a gene: 11. CDR1 LGHDT and CDR2 YNNKEL come from the germline V gene (reference sequence).

The V call is TRBV15, the J call TRBJ2-7; 12 positions agree with TRBD1. Looked up from germline, CDR1 is LNHNV and CDR2 is YYDKDF (reference sequence). CDR3 length: 14 amino acids. V shed 7 bases and J 3 bases; nucleotides not matched to a gene: 4. CDR3 sequence (DNA): TGTGCCACCACAAGGGACAGGGGGCTCTACGAGCAGTACTTC. It specifies CATTRDRGLYEQYF.

The V and J genes are TRBV12-3 or TRBV12-4 and TRBJ2-1; TRBD1 is a possible D gene (6 bases). The length of the CDR3 is 12 residues. Trimming took off 7 bases at V and 15 bases at J, with 19 bases between the two ends. This chain's CDR3 is CASILTGTKPFF. CDR3 sequence (DNA): TGTGCCAGCATACTCACCGGGACAAAGCCGTTCTTC.

In the case of this clone: An end of the junction does not agree with germline; a read error may underlie this. The chain employs TRBV5-1 and TRBJ2-5, with D uncertain. This CDR3 is built from 14 residues. From germline, CDR1 is SGHRS and CDR2 YFSETQ. CDR3 loop: CASSPGGVGEAQYF. CDR3 DNA sequence: TGCGCCAGCAGCCCAGGCGGAGTCGGAGAGGCCCAGTACTTC.

This chain links TRBV5-4 with TRBJ2-3; possible D gene TRBD1, 8 bases. Germline-derived CDR1 and CDR2 are SGHNT and YYREEE (reference sequence). This CDR3 has 15 residues. V was clipped by 2 bases and J by 2 bases, with 12 bases between them. The chain's CDR3 is CASSFTGGDTDTQYF. CDR3 in DNA: TGTGCCAGCAGCTTCACAGGGGGGGACACAGATACGCAGTATTTT.